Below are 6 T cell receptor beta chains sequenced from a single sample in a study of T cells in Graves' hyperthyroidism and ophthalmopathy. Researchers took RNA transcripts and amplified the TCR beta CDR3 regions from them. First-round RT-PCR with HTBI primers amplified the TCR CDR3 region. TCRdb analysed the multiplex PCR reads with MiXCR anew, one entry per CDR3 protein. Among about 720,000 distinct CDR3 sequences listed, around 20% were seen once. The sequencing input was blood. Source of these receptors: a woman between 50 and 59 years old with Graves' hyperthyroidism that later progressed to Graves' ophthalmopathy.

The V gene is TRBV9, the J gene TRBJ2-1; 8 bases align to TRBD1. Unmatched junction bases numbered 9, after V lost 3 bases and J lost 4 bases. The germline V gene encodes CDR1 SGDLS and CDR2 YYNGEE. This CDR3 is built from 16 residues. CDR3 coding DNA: TGTGCCAGCAGCGCCGCCGGACAGGGAGTTTACAATGAGCAGTTCTTC. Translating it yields CASSAAGQGVYNEQFF.

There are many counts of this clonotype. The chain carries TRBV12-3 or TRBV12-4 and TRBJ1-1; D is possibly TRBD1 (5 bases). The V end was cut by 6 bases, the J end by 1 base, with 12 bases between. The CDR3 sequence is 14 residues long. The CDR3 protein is CASSQSRANTEAFF. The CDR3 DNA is TGTGCCAGCAGCCAAAGCAGGGCGAACACTGAAGCTTTCTTT.

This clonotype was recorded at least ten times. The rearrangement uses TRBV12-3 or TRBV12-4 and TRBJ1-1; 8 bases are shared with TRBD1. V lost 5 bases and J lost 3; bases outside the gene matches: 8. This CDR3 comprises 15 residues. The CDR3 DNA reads TGTGCCAGCAGTCCACTCAGGGGGCCGGACACTGAAGCTTTCTTT. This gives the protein CASSPLRGPDTEAFF.

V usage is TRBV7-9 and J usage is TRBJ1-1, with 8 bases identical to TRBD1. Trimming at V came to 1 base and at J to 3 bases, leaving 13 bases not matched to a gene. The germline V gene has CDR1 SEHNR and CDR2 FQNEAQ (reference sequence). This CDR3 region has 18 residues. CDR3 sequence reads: CASSLDQRDRQFYTEAFF. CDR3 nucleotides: TGTGCCAGCAGCTTAGATCAGAGGGACAGGCAGTTTTACACTGAAGCTTTCTTT. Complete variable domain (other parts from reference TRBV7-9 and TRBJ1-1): DTGVSQNPRHKITKRGQNVTFRCDPISEHNRLYWYRQTLGQGPEFLTYFQNEAQLEKSRLLSDRFSAERPKGSFSTLEIQRTEQGDSAMYLCASSLDQRDRQFYTEAFFGQGTRLTVV.

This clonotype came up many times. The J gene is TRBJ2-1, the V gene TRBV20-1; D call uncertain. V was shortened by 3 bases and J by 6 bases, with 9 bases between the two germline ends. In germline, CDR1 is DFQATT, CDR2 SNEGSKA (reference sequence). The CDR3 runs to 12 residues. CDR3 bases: TGCAGTGCTAGCGGGCGCGCCAATGAGCAGTTCTTC. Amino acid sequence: CSASGRANEQFF.

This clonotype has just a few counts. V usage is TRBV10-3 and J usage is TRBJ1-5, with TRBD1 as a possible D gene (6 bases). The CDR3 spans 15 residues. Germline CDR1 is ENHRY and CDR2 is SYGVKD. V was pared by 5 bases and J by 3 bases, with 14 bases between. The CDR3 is CAISQDQGTNQPQHF. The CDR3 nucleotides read TGTGCCATCAGTCAAGATCAGGGGACCAATCAGCCCCAGCATTTT.